The 20 T cell receptor beta chains reported below all come from one sample, sequenced in a study of blood T cell dynamics during melanoma immunotherapy. The protocol was immunoSEQ multiplex PCR, while the TCRdb copy is restricted to in-frame clones and leaves out a portion. The sample shows 12,000 or so clones, roughly 90% of them seen only once. Sample time point: week 3, after first cycle of checkpoint inhibitor. The sample here was blood, taken from a patient treated with checkpoint blockade. The receptors come from a human donor with melanoma.

The CDR3 region is CASSLNPGGRETQYF. The CDR3 coding sequence is TGTGCCAGCAGCTTAAATCCGGGGGGACGAGAGACCCAGTACTTC. The chain has TRBV7-3 and TRBJ2-5; 7 bases are a match to TRBD2. V lost 1 base and J lost 4; bases outside the gene matches: 6. The CDR3 spans 15 residues. Looked up from germline, CDR1 is SGHTA and CDR2 is FQGTGA.

This chain connects TRBV10-3 to TRBJ2-5; TRBD2 matches at 10 bases. V shed 6 bases and J 5 bases; nucleotides not matched to a gene: 12. The CDR3 sequence is 16 residues long. In germline, CDR1 is ENHRY, CDR2 SYGVKD. The CDR3 nucleotides are TGTGCCATCAGCCCACAAGCGGGAGGGCCGCGGGAGACCCAGTACTTC. Its translation is CAISPQAGGPRETQYF.

This clone appeared a single time. This sequence joins TRBV29-1 and TRBJ2-1; 10 positions match TRBD2. CDR1 and CDR2 (germline): SQVTM, ANQGSEA. The ends lost 3 bases at V and 9 bases at J; junction bases unmatched: 8. The CDR3 consists of 14 residues. The CDR3 bases are TGCAGCGTTGATCGGCTAGCGGGAGATGGTGAGCAGTTCTTC. Translation: CSVDRLAGDGEQFF.

The gene calls are TRBV7-8 and TRBJ2-7, with TRBD2 matching 16 bases. J was trimmed by 2 bases and V by 4 bases; bases with no gene match: 2. Germline V CDR1 and CDR2: SGHVS, FQNEAQ. The CDR3 length is 16 residues. As DNA, the CDR3 is TGTGCCAGCAGCTCCGGGACTAGCGGGGGGGCCTACGAGCAGTACTTC. It is translated as CASSSGTSGGAYEQYF.

The chain uses TRBV7-2 and TRBJ2-3; 10 nucleotides agree with TRBD2. The trim removed 6 bases at V and 2 bases at J, leaving 8 bases unmatched. The CDR3 has 16 residues. Germline V lookup: CDR1 SGHTA, CDR2 FQGNSA. The CDR3 DNA reads as TGTGCCAGCAGGGTAGCGGGAGGTCTGAACACAGATACGCAGTATTTT. Its protein product is CASRVAGGLNTDTQYF.

The rearrangement joins TRBV7-2 to TRBJ2-2; no clear D. CDR1 is SGHTA, CDR2 FQGNSA, per germline. V was shortened by 5 bases and J by 0 bases, with 1 base between the two germline ends. This CDR3 has 12 amino acids. CDR3 sequence: CASSTNTGELFF. The CDR3 DNA reads as TGTGCCAGCAGCACGAACACCGGGGAGCTGTTTTTT.

Only a few counts were recorded for this clone. V usage is TRBV4-1 and J usage is TRBJ2-7; TRBD2 aligns across 10 bases. From germline, CDR1 is MGHRA and CDR2 YSYEKL. The CDR3 runs 17 residues. The V and J ends lost 2 bases and 2 bases, in that order; junction bases with no gene match: 9. The CDR3 DNA follows: TGCGCCAGCAGCCAATCCCTAGGACTAGCGGACGCCTACGAGCAGTACTTC. This encodes CASSQSLGLADAYEQYF.

The V gene is TRBV4-1, the J gene TRBJ2-2; 9 bases match TRBD1. Germline V lookup: CDR1 MGHRA, CDR2 YSYEKL. J was trimmed by 3 bases and V by 1 base; bases with no gene match: 0. This CDR3 region has 15 residues. The CDR3 DNA reads as TGCGCCAGCAGCCAAGGGGACAGGGACACCGGGGAGCTGTTTTTT. Its protein is CASSQGDRDTGELFF.

The J gene is TRBJ1-3, the V gene TRBV21-1; the listed D gene, TRBD1, was not tested against the DNA. TRBV21-1 is a known pseudogene. This CDR3 contains 13 residues. This CDR3 reads CASSAGGENTIYF. Written as DNA, the CDR3 is TGTGCCAGCAGTGCAGGGGGCGAAAACACCATATATTTT.

This clone was counted once. The chain recombines TRBV28 with TRBJ2-3, with TRBD2 matching over 7 bases. Per the germline V gene, CDR1 is MDHEN and CDR2 is SYDVKM. The CDR3 totals 15 residues. V lost 5 bases to trimming and J lost 1 base; unmatched junction nucleotides: 6. The CDR3 is CASSRRGEGTDTQYF. In DNA, the CDR3 is TGTGCCAGCAGTCGTCGGGGGGAGGGCACAGATACGCAGTATTTT. Variable domain in full (rest from reference TRBV28 and TRBJ2-3): DVKVTQSSRYLVKRTGEKVFLECVQDMDHENMFWYRQDPGLGLRLIYFSYDVKMKEKGDIPEGYSVSREKKERFSLILESASTNQTSMYLCASSRRGEGTDTQYFGPGTRLTVL.

The chain combines TRBV19 with TRBJ1-3, with 8 positions matching TRBD1. With 6 bases clipped from V and 2 bases from J, the junction kept 12 bases outside the gene matches. The length of the CDR3 is 17 residues. CDR1 and CDR2 from the germline V gene are LNHDA and SQIVND (reference sequence). As DNA, the CDR3 is TGTGCCAGTAGAACTACAGGGGGGTCGGCGACTGGAAACACCATATATTTT. Translating it yields CASRTTGGSATGNTIYF.

This clone came up a few times. The chain combines TRBV11-2 with TRBJ1-1; D is unresolved. The CDR3 loop spans 15 amino acids. Germline-derived CDR1 and CDR2 are SGHAT and FQNNGV. V lost 4 bases and J lost 6, with 18 bases in between. This CDR3 reads CASSSTQGRGAEAFF. The DNA for the CDR3 is TGTGCCAGCAGCTCAACTCAAGGGCGCGGCGCTGAAGCTTTCTTT. Together with reference TRBV11-2 and TRBJ1-1, the CDR3 gives the full variable domain: EAGVAQSPRYKIIEKRQSVAFWCNPISGHATLYWYQQILGQGPKLLIQFQNNGVVDDSQLPKDRFSAERLKGVDSTLKIQPAKLEDSAVYLCASSSTQGRGAEAFFGQGTRLTVV.

This chain uses TRBV5-1 with TRBJ1-3, with 9 bases lining up with TRBD1. Trimming cost V 3 bases and J 7 bases; bases outside gene matches: 5. Germline loops: CDR1 SGHRS, CDR2 YFSETQ. The CDR3 length is 14 residues. The CDR3 DNA is TGCGCCAGCAGCTCCGGACAGGGGCGGAACACCATATATTTT. It translates to CASSSGQGRNTIYF.

The genes are TRBV5-8 and TRBJ2-6; D remains ambiguous. Germline CDR1 is SGHTS and CDR2 is YDEGEE. The CDR3 runs 16 residues. V was pared by 0 bases and J by 0 bases, with 7 bases between. CDR3 sequence: CASSLGQVSGANVLTF. The CDR3 region has the DNA TGTGCCAGCAGCTTGGGCCAGGTCTCTGGGGCCAACGTCCTGACTTTC.

This clone was detected only a few times. The chain carries TRBV11-2 and TRBJ1-1; D gene uncertain. From germline, CDR1 is SGHAT and CDR2 FQNNGV. This CDR3 is built from 14 residues. V was clipped by 1 base and J by 3 bases, with 9 bases between them. The CDR3 region is CASSLGPEYTEAFF. CDR3 coding DNA: TGTGCCAGCAGCTTAGGGCCGGAATACACTGAAGCTTTCTTT.

The chain carries TRBV11-2 and TRBJ2-1; TRBD2 might be the D (6 bases). V lost 7 bases to trimming and J lost 6 bases, with 16 bases between them. CDR1 SGHAT and CDR2 FQNNGV come from the germline V gene. The CDR3 is 14 residues long. The CDR3 is CASINRRERNEQFF. CDR3 nucleotide sequence: TGTGCCAGCATTAACAGGAGGGAGCGCAATGAGCAGTTCTTC.

The CDR3 loop reads CASSQVGQGRSGNTIYF. The CDR3 DNA sequence: TGCGCCAGCAGCCAAGTCGGACAGGGGCGGTCTGGAAACACCATATATTTT. The chain links TRBV4-1 to TRBJ1-3; 9 nucleotides match TRBD1. The CDR3 loop spans 17 amino acids. The V segment lost 1 base and the J segment 1 base; nucleotides outside the gene matches: 5. In germline, CDR1 is MGHRA, CDR2 YSYEKL.

In this sample, this clone turned up once. V is TRBV5-1 and J is TRBJ2-7, with 8 bases fitting TRBD1. The germline V gene encodes CDR1 SGHRS and CDR2 YFSETQ. The CDR3 has 15 residues. V lost 1 base to trimming and J lost 6 bases; unmatched junction nucleotides: 9. CDR3 nucleotide sequence: TGCGCCAGCAGCTTGAGACAGGGGACTGACTCCGAGCAGTACTTC. Its protein product is CASSLRQGTDSEQYF.

J is TRBJ2-7 and V is TRBV15; D perhaps matches TRBD2 (5 bases). Germline V gene sequence: CDR1 LNHNV, CDR2 YYDKDF (reference sequence). The V end was cut by 1 base, the J end by 0 bases, with 13 bases between. The CDR3 consists of 16 residues. The DNA of the CDR3 is TGTGCCACCAGCAGAGTGGGAGAAACAAGCTCCTACGAGCAGTACTTC. Its protein product is CATSRVGETSSYEQYF.

V usage is TRBV6-1 and J usage is TRBJ2-3; 9 bases line up with TRBD2. The CDR3 contains 15 residues. CDR1 is MNHNS, CDR2 SASEGT, per germline. V was pared by 3 bases and J by 4 bases, with 5 bases of the junction left unmatched. In DNA form, the CDR3 reads TGTGCCAGCAGTGATCCCGCGGGAGGGTCAGATACGCAGTATTTT. Translated: CASSDPAGGSDTQYF.